This T cell receptor beta chain was recovered during a study of memory CD8 T cells in hepatitis C reinfection (dated by TCRdb to 2016 to 2017). Background for the entire study: Of the five donors, three spontaneously resolved two consecutive HCV infections, and two cleared a primary infection but developed chronic infection after reinfection. HCV reinfection was defined as a positive HCV RNA test following two negative tests taken at least 60 days apart. Pre-reinfection samples were collected between 55 and 20 weeks before reinfection was detected. The study tracked the TCR beta repertoire of virus-specific CD8 T cells longitudinally across an HCV reinfection episode in four to six donors. Between the late 2000s and the early 2010s, roughly five reinfection cases that had stored pre-reinfection samples were identified. In the reinfection study, participants who had resolved a prior HCV infection were followed every 3 months.

Comments on this clone: The antigen it binds to is not known. Per-base qualities were not stored, and no clone one base away is much larger.

The CDR3 spans 16 residues, from the cysteine through the phenylalanine. Of all the DNA, just the CDR3 is kept, 48 bases in frame from base 1. From the germline V gene, CDR1 is SGHDN and CDR2 is FVKESK. Findings and caveats that apply to the study as a whole: Because the study included only a few donors, definitive conclusions about public clonotypes linked to secondary clearance could not be reached.

Library construction relied on the immunoSEQ multiplex PCR assay. Genomic DNA was extracted from the sorted cells, and Adaptive Biotechnologies' automated high-throughput method was used to sequence the TCR beta V, D and J regions. CDR3 regions were amplified with a two-step, bias-controlled multiplex PCR. Amplified TCR beta libraries were sequenced on an Illumina instrument. Regarding the original processing steps: The demultiplexed reads were processed to cut down on amplification and sequencing bias, and the IMGT database was used to assign CDR3 sequences to gene families. ImmunoSEQ software version 2.0 was used to analyze the repertoire data. Clonotype lists were filtered to remove out-of-frame sequences as well as sequences containing stop codons in the CDR3. Clonotypes below 0.01% frequency were excluded because they corresponded to less than one cell. To get richness, observed richness was divided by input cell number, while evenness came from dividing Shannon entropy by log observed richness. Repertoire diversity and the similarity between time points were measured using Simpson diversity and Morisita-Horn overlap indices. Clonotypes were categorized as dominant (>1%), sub-dominant (0.5-0.99%), low abundance (0.1-0.49%) or lowest abundance (<0.1%). For the germline index, total nucleotide additions were subtracted from total CDR3 length, and that difference was then divided by total CDR3 length. TCRdb stores this immuneACCESS table with in-frame sequences only. Part of the clones is absent; in the studies checked, under half of the shortfall reflects unresolved V genes, and no reason is known for the rest. V and J calls and clone size are copied from that table; D and trimming were computed from the DNA. The sample table records 40,000 to 60,000 clones; roughly 86% of these occur just once. Clones ranked in the top ten supply 1% of the sample.

The time point label for this specimen denotes: pre-reinfection, 55 to 20 weeks before reinfection detection. TCR sequencing was performed on the sorted cells directly ex vivo, without any in vitro expansion beforehand. The donors were people who inject drugs and were enrolled in Canada's Montreal Acute Hepatitis C Cohort Study (HEPCO). As controls, total naive CD8 T cells were sorted as viable CD3+ CD8+ CD45RO- cells from two donors at all three reinfection time points. Before sorting, cryopreserved peripheral blood mononuclear cells were thawed, and CD8 T cells were purified from the thawed cells. CD8 T cells were enriched by negative selection with the MACS CD8+ T cell Isolation Kit. Cells were sorted on a BD FACSAria II sorter running FACSDiva software, and FlowJo was used to analyze the data.

Source material: naive CD8+ T cells sorted from blood. What the cell subset or site label conveys for this sample: total naive CD8+CD45RO- T cells. This receptor was identified in a man aged 18 to 29 with hepatitis C virus infection. The V gene is TRBV14 and the J gene is TRBJ2-5; 7 of the junction bases match TRBD2. The J call may not be correct, given that the DNA end is closer to TRBJ2-7. The CDR3 region has the sequence CASSQTGGSRGYEQYF. In nucleotide form, the sequence is TGTGCCAGCAGCCAGACTGGCGGGAGTAGGGGATACGAGCAGTACTTC.